This T cell receptor (beta chain) was sequenced in a study of cytomegalovirus exposure and HLA in healthy donors. Study results and caveats: Most TCRs appeared rarely, but some public TCRs recurred in many donors. Likely technical artifact: a cluster of highly shared sequence variants. A prior analysis recorded that most TCR beta V segments were productive about 87% or about 30% of the time. The study put around 180 TCR beta chains on its list as cytomegalovirus-associated.

On this clone: Its specificity is not known.

Germline lookup yields CDR1 LNHDA and CDR2 SQIVND (reference sequence). The CDR3 is 17 residues long. The J segment lost 6 bases and the V segment lost 0 bases, leaving 8 bases of the junction unmatched. PCR employed 60 Vbeta and 13 Jbeta primers. Data came from immunoSEQ multiplex PCR; TCRdb stores just in-frame clones and leaves some out. The sample has some 140,000 clones, roughly four fifths seen once. The chain employs TRBV19 and TRBJ2-5; 12 bases are shared with TRBD2. The clonotype comes from a woman in her forties or fifties in good health and CMV-seropositive. The sequencing sample was made of PBMCs. The CDR3 region is CASSIDLAGGPRKTQYF. The CDR3 coding sequence is TGTGCCAGTAGTATAGATCTAGCGGGGGGGCCACGGAAGACCCAGTACTTC.